The TCR beta chain described here comes from a study of T cells in Graves' hyperthyroidism and ophthalmopathy (dated by TCRdb to between 2018 and 2021). About the investigation overall: To identify distinguishing TCR V-J signatures, a discovery cohort of some 99 patients was used, comprising 43 with Graves' ophthalmopathy and around 60 with stable Graves' hyperthyroidism. Whether ophthalmopathy could be predicted prospectively was tested in an independent validation cohort made up of some 20 hyperthyroidism patients plus 17 patients who later progressed to ophthalmopathy. The 75 to 100 discovery patients were randomly split 7:3 into training and test sets. In roughly six Graves' hyperthyroidism patients, the study also compared T-cell repertoires from thyroid tissue with T-cell repertoires from blood. Following sampling, methimazole starting at 30 mg daily was given to hyperthyroidism patients, and high-dose intravenous methylprednisolone was given to ophthalmopathy patients. According to the paper, TCR Vbeta CDR3 sequencing was carried out on 120 to 150 peripheral blood samples, which came from 40 to 45 ophthalmopathy, 80 or so hyperthyroidism and some 17 progressor patients. Results and caveats for the whole study, not just this receptor: No statistical method was used to fix the sample size in advance, and group allocation was not hidden from the investigators. Most expanded thyroid clonotypes (frequency above 0.001) were also detected in blood, suggesting blood repertoires may reflect thyroid immune responses. In validation, the model predicted progression to ophthalmopathy a median of roughly six months before onset, with about 64% sensitivity and roughly 77% specificity. In cross-validation, a model built on a 13 V-J signature told ophthalmopathy apart from stable hyperthyroidism with 85% to 90% sensitivity and roughly 83% specificity, and in testing the same model reached 80%/75%.

The TCR beta CDR3 regions were amplified from RNA transcripts. A first-round RT-PCR of the TCR CDR3 used the HTBI primer set with the Qiagen OneStep RT-PCR kit. The libraries were constructed in a second round of multiplex PCR and then size-selected and purified. Sequencing of the libraries was done on an Illumina HiSeq2000 using paired-end 100 bp reads. The authors processed their data as follows. SOAPnuke was used to process the raw data, throwing out any read that contained adapters or uncalled bases, had a mean Phred below 15, or lacked an exact constant-primer or identifier match. High-quality paired reads were merged with COPE v1.2.5, and unique nucleotide sequences were defined as clonotypes. MiTCR v1.1 was used to align the clonotypes against IMGT TRBV, TRBD and TRBJ reference segments. The analysis included only V-J combinations with a frequency above 0.0001, which together covered around 99% of the repertoires. A TCS score was defined as the ratio of F50 (clonal expansion) to E x V (chaos), with BLOSUM62-based TCRdist applied between CDR3 peptides within each V-J. Welch's t-statistics and random forest reduced just over 500 V-J features to 13, which were used in a naive Bayes classifier (R e1071). Thyroid-blood repertoire similarity was quantified with the Morisita-Horn index. TCRdb trimmed the raw reads at Q25, called clones with MiXCR and kept productive beta chains. A single entry per CDR3 protein holds the most common genes and DNA from its merged rows. These V and J calls derive from TCRdb rather than the authors' analysis. Counted in this sample were roughly 100,000 distinct CDR3 sequences; roughly 39% of them appeared once. In total, the top ten clones hold about 9.4% of the sample.

Graves' hyperthyroidism was defined as stable when no progression to ophthalmopathy occurred over 18 months of follow-up. Hyperthyroidism patients were newly diagnosed, with disease duration under 2 months, and aged 18 to 65 years. Patients with uncontrolled infections, other autoimmune diseases, pregnancy or lactation were excluded. Clinical symptoms, serum thyroxine and TRAb, thyroid ultrasound, and orbital computed tomography formed the basis for the diagnoses. Total RNA was extracted with Trizol reagent, and quality was checked on an Agilent 2100 Bioanalyzer. Judged by its sample share, this clonotype qualifies as medium-sized (0.01 to 0.1%). Its antigen remains undetermined. The record has no base qualities; no much larger clone is one base away. Compared with germline, V lacks 10 bases and J lacks 9 bases; bases without a gene match: 10. The CDR3 holds 12 amino acids from the cysteine to the phenylalanine. This entry keeps only the CDR3 DNA: 36 bases, framed from base 1. CDR1 ENHRY and CDR2 SYGVKD were looked up in the germline V gene.

The sequence derives from a woman in her twenties or thirties with Graves' hyperthyroidism. The sequenced sample consisted of peripheral blood or thyroid tissue (not recorded which). This receptor chain uses TRBV10-3 and TRBJ1-2; 8 nucleotides in the junction match TRBD1. CDR3 region: CATGDRRLSYTF. The bases are TGTGCCACCGGGGACAGGCGACTAAGCTACACCTTC.